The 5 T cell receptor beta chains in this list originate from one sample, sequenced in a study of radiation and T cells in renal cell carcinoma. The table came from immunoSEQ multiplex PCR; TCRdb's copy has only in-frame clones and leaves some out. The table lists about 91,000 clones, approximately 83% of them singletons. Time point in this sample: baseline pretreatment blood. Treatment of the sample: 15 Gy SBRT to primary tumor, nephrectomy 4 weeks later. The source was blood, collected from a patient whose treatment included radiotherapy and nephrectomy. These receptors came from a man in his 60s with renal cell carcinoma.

The DNA of the CDR3 is TGTGCCTGGAGTCGGGACTCAATTAGCACAGATACGCAGTATTTT. Amino acids: CAWSRDSISTDTQYF. The chain has TRBV30 and TRBJ2-3, with a weak D call TRBD2 (6 bases). The CDR3 is made up of 15 amino acids. The germline CDR1 and CDR2 sequences are GTSNPN and SVGIG (reference sequence). The V end lost 2 bases, the J end lost 0 bases, and 12 bases lay between the germline ends.

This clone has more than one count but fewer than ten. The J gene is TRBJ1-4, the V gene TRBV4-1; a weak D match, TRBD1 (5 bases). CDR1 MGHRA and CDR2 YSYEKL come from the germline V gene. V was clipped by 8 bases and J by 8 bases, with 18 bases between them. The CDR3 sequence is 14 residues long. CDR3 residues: CASGPRRGSEKLFF. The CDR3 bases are TGCGCCAGCGGACCTCGCCGGGGGAGCGAAAAACTGTTTTTT.

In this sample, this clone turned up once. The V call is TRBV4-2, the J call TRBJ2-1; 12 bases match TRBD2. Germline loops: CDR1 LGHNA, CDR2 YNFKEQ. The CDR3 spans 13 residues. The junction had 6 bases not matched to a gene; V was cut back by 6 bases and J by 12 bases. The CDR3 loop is CASRLAGGFGQFF. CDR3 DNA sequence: TGTGCCAGCAGACTAGCGGGAGGCTTTGGGCAGTTCTTC.

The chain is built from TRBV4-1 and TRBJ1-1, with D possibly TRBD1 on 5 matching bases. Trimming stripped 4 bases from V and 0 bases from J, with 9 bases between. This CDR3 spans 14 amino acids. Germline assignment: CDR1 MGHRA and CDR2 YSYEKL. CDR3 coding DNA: TGCGCCAGCAGCCGGGGACCGCTGAACACTGAAGCTTTCTTT. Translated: CASSRGPLNTEAFF.

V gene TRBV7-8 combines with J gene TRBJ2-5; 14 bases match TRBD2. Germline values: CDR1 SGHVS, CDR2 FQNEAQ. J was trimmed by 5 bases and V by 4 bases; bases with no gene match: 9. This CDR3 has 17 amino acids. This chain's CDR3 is CASSSTVWTSGRETQYF. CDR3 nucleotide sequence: TGTGCCAGCAGCTCTACGGTTTGGACTAGCGGGAGGGAGACCCAGTACTTC.